Reported below is one TCR beta chain. Profiled with immunoSEQ multiplex PCR; TCRdb holds only in-frame clones, not every one. The profile shows a few hundred thousand clones, approximately 92% of them singletons. Treatment given: approximately 18 received Ad26.COV2.S at low or high dose, single or two shots; several received placebo; per-sample allocation not given. Repertoires come from day 63 after the first vaccine or placebo injection. These data originate in a study of Ad26.COV2.S vaccination and SARS-CoV-2 variants. Across the whole study: Recipients of Ad26.COV2.S got it intramuscularly, once or twice 56 days apart.

The CDR3 consists of 17 residues. V shed 6 bases, J shed 2 bases, and the junction held 8 bases outside the gene matches. Germline CDR1 and CDR2: MDHEN and SYDVKM. The material was peripheral blood, obtained in a trial of Ad26.COV2.S vaccine versus placebo. This receptor was taken from a person between 18 and 59 years old who received the Ad26.COV2.S COVID-19 vaccine or a placebo. This chain joins TRBV28 and TRBJ1-3; 12 bases are a match to TRBD1. CDR3 protein: CASRHTRDRGPGNTIYF. In DNA form, the CDR3 reads TGTGCCAGCAGACACACTCGGGACAGGGGGCCTGGAAACACCATATATTTT.